These 16 T cell receptor beta chains originate from one sample sequenced in a study of blood T cell repertoires in COVID-19 (dated by TCRdb to about 2020). Library construction relied on the immunoSEQ multiplex PCR assay. This is the immuneACCESS table as TCRdb keeps it, with only in-frame sequences that have V and J called. A part of the clones is gone; compared with another copy, unresolved V genes explain less than half, and the rest is unexplained. Recorded for this sample are 150,000 to 200,000 clones; approximately 86% of them occurred a single time. The ten largest clones capture around 2% of the sample. The sequenced material came from PBMCs or T cells enriched from blood (not recorded which). Receptor source: a woman aged 25 to 39 who had recovered from COVID-19.

The gene calls are TRBV4-1 and TRBJ2-3, with D tentatively TRBD2 (6 bases). The CDR3 totals 15 residues. The V gene lost 0 bases and the J gene lost 4 bases, with 11 bases spanning the gap. Germline CDR1 and CDR2: MGHRA and YSYEKL. The CDR3, as DNA: TGCGCCAGCAGCCAAGACGGGGCGGGGCCAGATACGCAGTATTTT. Its protein product is CASSQDGAGPDTQYF.

The chain employs TRBV6-4 and TRBJ2-3; TRBD2 is a possible D gene (6 bases). V was cut by 3 bases and J by 4 bases, with 14 bases left in between. The germline gives CDR1 MRHNA, CDR2 SNTAGT. This CDR3 is 15 amino acids long. In DNA form, the CDR3 reads TGTGCCAGCAGTGAGATCCCCGGGAGCGCAGATACGCAGTATTTT. This codes for CASSEIPGSADTQYF.

The chain links TRBV4-1 to TRBJ1-1, with D hard to call. This CDR3 has 14 residues. Germline values: CDR1 MGHRA, CDR2 YSYEKL. Trimming took 0 bases from V and 3 from J, leaving 8 bases between them. The CDR3 sequence is CASSQDTDYTEAFF. In DNA form, the CDR3 reads TGCGCCAGCAGCCAAGACACAGATTACACTGAAGCTTTCTTT.

A few counts support this clone. The genes are TRBV18 and TRBJ2-1, with TRBD2 matching 7 bases. Germline V gene lookup returns CDR1 KGHSH and CDR2 LQKENI. The CDR3 spans 17 residues. Trimming cost V 2 bases and J 7 bases; bases outside gene matches: 14. CDR3 in amino acids: CASSPKTPGLDKNEQFF. The CDR3 coding sequence is TGTGCCAGCTCACCAAAAACACCCGGACTAGATAAAAATGAGCAGTTCTTC.

This clone was counted a single time. The genes are TRBV11-3 and TRBJ1-1, with no clear D. Looked up from germline, CDR1 is SGHNT and CDR2 is YENEEA. V was trimmed by 1 base and J by 0 bases, leaving 6 bases between them. There are 14 residues in the CDR3. CDR3 DNA: TGTGCCAGCAGCTTAGGGCACCTGAACACTGAAGCTTTCTTT. Translating it yields CASSLGHLNTEAFF.

The V gene is TRBV28, the J gene TRBJ1-5; 8 bases align to TRBD1. The CDR3 spans 15 residues. The V and J ends lost 5 bases and 4 bases, in that order; junction bases with no gene match: 7. From germline, CDR1 is MDHEN and CDR2 SYDVKM. The CDR3 coding sequence is TGTGCCAGCAGTGGGGGCGGACAGGGAAATCAGCCCCAGCATTTT. As protein: CASSGGGQGNQPQHF.

The chain combines TRBV7-9 with TRBJ1-5; TRBD1 agrees at 9 bases. Germline CDR1 and CDR2: SEHNR and FQNEAQ (reference sequence). V dropped 5 bases and J dropped 2; count of bases not matched to a gene: 13. CDR3 length equals 18 residues. The CDR3 region has the DNA TGTGCCAGCAGCCCCGGGACAGGGTTGGTTGGAGGCAATCAGCCCCAGCATTTT. It codes for CASSPGTGLVGGNQPQHF.

The V call is TRBV30, the J call TRBJ2-1, with TRBD2 identical over 7 bases. Unmatched junction bases numbered 10, after V lost 3 bases and J lost 5 bases. The CDR3 is made up of 15 amino acids. Germline CDR1 is GTSNPN and CDR2 is SVGIG (reference sequence). CDR3 sequence: CAWRLGLGTNNEQFF. In DNA, the CDR3 is TGTGCCTGGAGACTAGGACTAGGAACTAACAATGAGCAGTTCTTC.

The chain is built from TRBV29-1 and TRBJ1-1, with 8 bases fitting TRBD1. CDR3 length equals 14 residues. J was trimmed by 5 bases and V by 5 bases; bases with no gene match: 10. Germline V gene lookup returns CDR1 SQVTM and CDR2 ANQGSEA. This CDR3 reads CSVTNTGGGTEAFF. The CDR3 DNA reads TGCAGCGTTACCAATACAGGGGGGGGAACTGAAGCTTTCTTT. Variable domain in full (rest from reference TRBV29-1 and TRBJ1-1): SAVISQKPSRDICQRGTSLTIQCQVDSQVTMMFWYRQQPGQSLTLIATANQGSEATYESGFVIDKFPISRPNLTFSTLTVSNMSPEDSSIYLCSVTNTGGGTEAFFGQGTRLTVV.

The chain links TRBV2 to TRBJ2-3, with TRBD2 matching 7 bases. The CDR3 has 14 residues. CDR1 and CDR2 (germline): SNHLY, FYNNEI. Losses at the gene ends were 8 bases for V and 4 bases for J; bases not matched to a gene: 9. The CDR3 spells CASGRGVVADTQYF. As DNA, the CDR3 is TGTGCCAGCGGACGGGGGGTAGTAGCAGATACGCAGTATTTT. Together with reference TRBV2 and TRBJ2-3, the CDR3 gives the full variable domain: EPEVTQTPSHQVTQMGQEVILRCVPISNHLYFYWYRQILGQKVEFLVSFYNNEISEKSEIFDDQFSVERPDGSNFTLKIRSTKLEDSAMYFCASGRGVVADTQYFGPGTRLTVL.

CDR3 sequence (DNA): TGCAGCGTTGAAGAGGGCAGGGCCAATGAAAAACTGTTTTTT. It is translated as CSVEEGRANEKLFF. The chain links TRBV29-1 to TRBJ1-4, with a possible D match to TRBD1 (5 bases). The CDR3 contains 14 residues. The germline CDR1 and CDR2 sequences are SQVTM and ANQGSEA. V lost 0 bases to trimming and J lost 5 bases, with 10 bases between them.

A few counts support this clone. The chain joins TRBV7-2 to TRBJ1-2, with TRBD1 identical over 7 bases. V lost 0 bases, J lost 3 bases, and 4 bases stayed unmatched. CDR3 size: 15 residues. Germline CDR1 SGHTA, CDR2 FQGNSA. In nucleotides, the CDR3 is TGTGCCAGCAGCTTAGCGCAGGGGGGAGACTATGGCTACACCTTC. Its translation is CASSLAQGGDYGYTF. Full variable domain (outside the CDR3, taken from reference TRBV7-2 and TRBJ1-2): GAGVSQSPSNKVTEKGKDVELRCDPISGHTALYWYRQSLGQGLEFLIYFQGNSAPDKSGLPSDRFSAERTGGSVSTLTIQRTQQEDSAVYLCASSLAQGGDYGYTFGSGTRLTVV.

The chain links TRBV4-2 to TRBJ2-7; 7 nucleotides line up with TRBD2. The junction had 15 bases not matched to a gene; V was cut back by 2 bases and J by 5 bases. Germline V gene data show CDR1 as LGHNA and CDR2 as YNFKEQ. This CDR3 comprises 17 residues. The chain's CDR3 is CASSQPQMAGVHNEQYF. In DNA, the CDR3 is TGTGCCAGCAGCCAACCTCAAATGGCGGGAGTCCATAACGAGCAGTACTTC.

The rearrangement joins TRBV20-1 to TRBJ1-4; 9 bases map to TRBD1. CDR3 length equals 11 residues. Trimming at V came to 7 bases and at J to 8 bases, leaving 2 bases not matched to a gene. Germline CDR1 is DFQATT and CDR2 is SNEGSKA (reference sequence). The CDR3 protein is CSGQGDEKLFF. The CDR3 DNA is TGCAGTGGACAGGGGGACGAAAAACTGTTTTTT.

The chain couples TRBV13 to TRBJ2-7; D possibly corresponds to TRBD1 (7 bases). The CDR3 loop spans 14 amino acids. The V end lost 5 bases, the J end lost 3 bases, and 14 bases lay between the germline ends. Germline V CDR1 and CDR2: PRHDT, FYEKMQ (reference sequence). The CDR3 DNA reads as TGTGCCAGCAGCCACGCGGGACAGCTCTACGAGCAGTACTTC. It codes for CASSHAGQLYEQYF.

The chain employs TRBV2 and TRBJ1-2; 8 nucleotides align to TRBD1. The germline gives CDR1 SNHLY, CDR2 FYNNEI. With 6 bases clipped from V and 4 bases from J, the junction kept 4 bases outside the gene matches. The CDR3 extends over 13 amino acids. CDR3 region: CASSDRGVYGYTF. The DNA for the CDR3 is TGTGCCAGCAGCGACAGGGGCGTCTATGGCTACACCTTC.